This TCR beta chain was recorded in a study of regulatory T cells in long-lasting Graves disease. This clonotype was found many times. The sample's time point: persistent/refractory GD, antithyroid drugs over 5 years with positive TRAb. Making the TCR library involved RNA that had been extracted from PBMCs. CDR3-region Arm-PCR and iRepertoire HTBI primers produced the TCR beta libraries. From the multiplex PCR reads, TCRdb called clonotypes with MiXCR, one entry per CDR3 protein. The sample records 450,000 or so distinct CDR3 sequences, around 21% being singletons. The germline V gene encodes CDR1 MDHEN and CDR2 SYDVKM. The CDR3 is 13 amino acids. The V and J ends lost 3 bases and 5 bases respectively, with 10 bases between them.

The sequenced sample was peripheral blood mononuclear cells (PBMCs), obtained when the disease was refractory, from a patient treated with antithyroid drugs. The receptor was isolated from a female donor with Graves disease. V is TRBV28 and J is TRBJ1-2; D unclear. DNA of the CDR3: TGTGCCAGCAGTTTGGCACCTATTTATGGCTACACCTTC. As protein: CASSLAPIYGYTF.